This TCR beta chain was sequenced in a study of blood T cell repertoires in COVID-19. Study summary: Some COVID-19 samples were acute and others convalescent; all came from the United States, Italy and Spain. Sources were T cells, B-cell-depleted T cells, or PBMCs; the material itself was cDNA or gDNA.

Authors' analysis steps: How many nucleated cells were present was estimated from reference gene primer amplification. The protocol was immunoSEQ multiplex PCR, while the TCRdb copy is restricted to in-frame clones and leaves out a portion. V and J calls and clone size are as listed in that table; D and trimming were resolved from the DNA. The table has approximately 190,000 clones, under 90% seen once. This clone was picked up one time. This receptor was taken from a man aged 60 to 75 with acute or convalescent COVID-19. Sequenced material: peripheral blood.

This CDR3 reads CASSLGRVGGSTSTDTQYF. CDR3 nucleotides: TGTGCCAGCAGCTTAGGAAGGGTGGGCGGGAGTACCTCTACAGATACGCAGTATTTT. The rearrangement joins TRBV7-8 to TRBJ2-3; 7 bases agree with TRBD2. The length of the CDR3 is 19 residues. Trimming at V came to 1 base and at J to 3 bases, leaving 16 bases not matched to a gene. Germline V gene data show CDR1 as SGHVS and CDR2 as FQNEAQ.